The clone carrying this TCR beta chain was detected many times. Its cognate antigen is unknown. The record originates from a study of blood T cells in healthy people across ages. V trimming: 1 base; J trimming: 7 bases; junction bases outside the gene matches: 4. CDR1 and CDR2 from the germline V gene are KGHDR and SFDVKD. This CDR3 spans 16 amino acids. With a J-beta primer mix and a sample-barcoded 5' primer, a second PCR ran 7 to 11 cycles. All samples gave at least 2.5 million CDR3-containing paired-end reads. One entry per CDR3 protein, called by TCRdb with MiXCR from the 5' RACE reads. The sample has around 1,500,000 distinct CDR3 sequences, roughly 30% seen once. Broader study findings: TCR beta diversity, measured per million T cells, fell in a roughly linear way with age. Estimates of total diversity, which came from one million sequenced T cells, were considered to be underestimates.

Per-sample PBMC isolation yielded at least 7 million cells. Sequencing was performed on blood. This clonotype was sampled from a woman in her twenties or thirties in good health. V is TRBV24-1 and J is TRBJ2-1, with 12 positions matching TRBD1. CDR3 sequence: CATSDLRGQGANEQFF. The CDR3 DNA reads as TGTGCCACCAGTGATTTACGGGGACAGGGGGCTAATGAGCAGTTCTTC.